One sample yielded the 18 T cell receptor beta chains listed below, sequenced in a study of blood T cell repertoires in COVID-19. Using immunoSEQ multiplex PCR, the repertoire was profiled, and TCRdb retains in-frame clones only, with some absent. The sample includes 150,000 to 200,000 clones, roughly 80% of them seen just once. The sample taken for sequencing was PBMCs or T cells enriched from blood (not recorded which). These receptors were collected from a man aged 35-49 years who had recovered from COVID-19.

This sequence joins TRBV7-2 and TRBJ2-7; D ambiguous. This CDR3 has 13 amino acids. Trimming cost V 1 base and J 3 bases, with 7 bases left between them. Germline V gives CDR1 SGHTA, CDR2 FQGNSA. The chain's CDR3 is CASSLGNNYEQYF. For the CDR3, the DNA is TGTGCCAGCAGCTTAGGTAATAACTACGAGCAGTACTTC.

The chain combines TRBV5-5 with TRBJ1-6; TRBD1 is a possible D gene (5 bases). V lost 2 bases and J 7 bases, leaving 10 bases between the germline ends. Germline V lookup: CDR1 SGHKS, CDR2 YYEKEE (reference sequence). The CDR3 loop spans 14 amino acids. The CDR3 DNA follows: TGTGCCAGCAGCTTTCAGGGCGACAATTCACCCCTCCACTTT. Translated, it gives CASSFQGDNSPLHF.

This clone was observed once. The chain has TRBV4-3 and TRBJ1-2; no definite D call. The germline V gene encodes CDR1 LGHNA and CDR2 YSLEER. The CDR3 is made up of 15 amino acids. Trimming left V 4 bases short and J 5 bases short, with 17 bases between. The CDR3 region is CASSPNSQSAYGYTF. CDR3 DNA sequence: TGCGCCAGCAGCCCAAATTCTCAATCTGCGTATGGCTACACCTTC.

The CDR3 DNA follows: TGTGCCAGCAGAAGTTTAACAGGGCGTTCTAACTATGGCTACACCTTC. Its protein is CASRSLTGRSNYGYTF. V and J are TRBV11-2 and TRBJ1-2; TRBD1 is a possible D gene (6 bases). Between the trimmed V and J ends, which lost 6 bases and 0 bases, there was a span of 17 bases. The CDR3 spans 16 residues. CDR1 is SGHAT, CDR2 FQNNGV, per germline.

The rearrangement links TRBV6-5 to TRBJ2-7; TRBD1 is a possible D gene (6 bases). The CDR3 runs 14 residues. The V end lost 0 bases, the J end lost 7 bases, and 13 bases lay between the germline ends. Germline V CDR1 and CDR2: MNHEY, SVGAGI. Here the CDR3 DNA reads TGTGCCAGCAGTTACTCTCTTACCGGGACAGAGCAGTACTTC. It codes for CASSYSLTGTEQYF.

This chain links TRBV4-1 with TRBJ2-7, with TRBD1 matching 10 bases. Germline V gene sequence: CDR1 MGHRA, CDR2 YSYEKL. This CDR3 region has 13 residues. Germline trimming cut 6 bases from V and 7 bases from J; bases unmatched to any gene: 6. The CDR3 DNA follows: TGCGCCAGCAGTGGGACAGGGGAAATTGAGCAGTACTTC. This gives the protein CASSGTGEIEQYF.

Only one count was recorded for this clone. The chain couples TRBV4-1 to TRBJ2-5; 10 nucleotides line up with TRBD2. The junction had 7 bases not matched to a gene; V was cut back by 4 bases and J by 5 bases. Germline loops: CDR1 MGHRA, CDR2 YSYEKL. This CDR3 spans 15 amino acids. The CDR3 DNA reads TGCGCCAGCAGCCGAGCGGGGGGGCTTGGGGAGACCCAGTACTTC. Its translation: CASSRAGGLGETQYF.

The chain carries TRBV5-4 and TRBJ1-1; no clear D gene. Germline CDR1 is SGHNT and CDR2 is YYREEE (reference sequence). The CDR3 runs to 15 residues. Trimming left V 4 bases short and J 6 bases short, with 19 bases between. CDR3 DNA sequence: TGTGCCAGCAGCCCCTCGGCGATAAACGGGGCTGAAGCTTTCTTT. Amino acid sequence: CASSPSAINGAEAFF.

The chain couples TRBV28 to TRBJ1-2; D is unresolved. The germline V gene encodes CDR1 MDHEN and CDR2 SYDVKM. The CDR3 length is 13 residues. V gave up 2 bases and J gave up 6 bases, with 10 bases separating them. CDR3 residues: CASSLIYGDGYTF. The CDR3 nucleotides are TGTGCCAGCAGTTTAATCTACGGGGATGGCTACACCTTC.

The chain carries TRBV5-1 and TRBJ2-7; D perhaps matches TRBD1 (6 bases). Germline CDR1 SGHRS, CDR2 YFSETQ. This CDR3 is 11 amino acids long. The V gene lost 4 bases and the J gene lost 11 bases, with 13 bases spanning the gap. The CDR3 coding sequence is TGCGCCAGCAGCCGGGACATAACAAAGTACTTC. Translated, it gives CASSRDITKYF.

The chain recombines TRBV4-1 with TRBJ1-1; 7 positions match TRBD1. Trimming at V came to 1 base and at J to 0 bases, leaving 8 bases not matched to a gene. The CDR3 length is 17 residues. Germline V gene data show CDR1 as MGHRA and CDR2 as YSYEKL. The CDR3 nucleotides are TGCGCCAGCAGCCAAGGAAGGGGGCTTGGGGTGAACACTGAAGCTTTCTTT. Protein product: CASSQGRGLGVNTEAFF.

The CDR3: CASSLTAGASYNEQFF. CDR3 bases: TGCGCCAGCAGCTTGACCGCGGGGGCTTCCTACAATGAGCAGTTCTTC. J is TRBJ2-1 and V is TRBV5-1; D may be TRBD2 (7 bases). The germline CDR1 and CDR2 sequences are SGHRS and YFSETQ. This CDR3 is built from 16 residues. The V and J ends lost 1 base and 1 base respectively, with 12 bases between them.

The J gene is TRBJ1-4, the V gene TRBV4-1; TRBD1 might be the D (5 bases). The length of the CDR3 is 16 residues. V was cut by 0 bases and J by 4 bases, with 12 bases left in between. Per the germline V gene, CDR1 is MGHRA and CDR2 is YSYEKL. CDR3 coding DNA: TGCGCCAGCAGCCAAGATGGGGCAGGCCTTAATGAAAAACTGTTTTTT. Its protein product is CASSQDGAGLNEKLFF.

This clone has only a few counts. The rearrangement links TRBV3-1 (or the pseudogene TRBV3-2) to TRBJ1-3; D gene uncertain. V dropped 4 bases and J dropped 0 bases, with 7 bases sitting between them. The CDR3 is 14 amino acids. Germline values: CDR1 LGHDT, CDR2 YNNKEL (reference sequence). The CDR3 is CASSPQSSGNTIYF. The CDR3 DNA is TGTGCCAGCAGCCCACAGAGCTCTGGAAACACCATATATTTT.

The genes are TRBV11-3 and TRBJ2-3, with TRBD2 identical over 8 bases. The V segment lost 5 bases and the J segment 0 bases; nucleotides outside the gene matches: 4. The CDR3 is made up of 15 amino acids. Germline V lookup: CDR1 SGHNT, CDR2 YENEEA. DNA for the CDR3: TGTGCCAGCAGCCCCGGGGGGGGTAGCACAGATACGCAGTATTTT. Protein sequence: CASSPGGGSTDTQYF. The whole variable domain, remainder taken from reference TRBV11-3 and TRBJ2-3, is EAGVVQSPRYKIIEKKQPVAFWCNPISGHNTLYWYLQNLGQGPELLIRYENEEAVDDSQLPKDRFSAERLKGVDSTLKIQPAELGDSAVYLCASSPGGGSTDTQYFGPGTRLTVL.

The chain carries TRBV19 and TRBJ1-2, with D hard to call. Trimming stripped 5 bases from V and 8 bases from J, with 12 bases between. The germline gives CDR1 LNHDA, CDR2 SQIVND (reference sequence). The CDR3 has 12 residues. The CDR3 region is CASSSWQWGYTF. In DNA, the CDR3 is TGTGCCAGTAGTTCCTGGCAGTGGGGCTACACCTTC.

CDR3 DNA: TGTGCCAGCAGCTTGGGGAGGTGGGAAGTGAACACCGGGGAGCTGTTTTTT. It is translated as CASSLGRWEVNTGELFF. The chain employs TRBV11-2 and TRBJ2-2; the D gene is possibly TRBD2 (6 bases). The germline V gene has CDR1 SGHAT and CDR2 FQNNGV. CDR3 length: 17 amino acids. The V end was cut by 3 bases, the J end by 1 base, with 15 bases between. The whole variable domain, filled in from reference TRBV11-2 and TRBJ2-2, reads EAGVAQSPRYKIIEKRQSVAFWCNPISGHATLYWYQQILGQGPKLLIQFQNNGVVDDSQLPKDRFSAERLKGVDSTLKIQPAKLEDSAVYLCASSLGRWEVNTGELFFGEGSRLTVL.

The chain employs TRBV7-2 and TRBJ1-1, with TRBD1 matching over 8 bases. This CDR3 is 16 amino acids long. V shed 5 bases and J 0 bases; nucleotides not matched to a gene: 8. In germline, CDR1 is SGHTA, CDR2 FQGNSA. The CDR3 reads CTSSPGQGVLNTEAFF. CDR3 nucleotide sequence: TGTACCAGCAGCCCCGGACAGGGTGTACTGAACACTGAAGCTTTCTTT. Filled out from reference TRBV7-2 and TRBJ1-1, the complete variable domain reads GAGVSQSPSNKVTEKGKDVELRCDPISGHTALYWYRQSLGQGLEFLIYFQGNSAPDKSGLPSDRFSAERTGGSVSTLTIQRTQQEDSAVYLCTSSPGQGVLNTEAFFGQGTRLTVV.